This T cell receptor (beta chain) was recovered during a study of blood T cell repertoires in COVID-19. Trimming at V came to 6 bases and at J to 5 bases, leaving 9 bases not matched to a gene. Germline CDR1 and CDR2: MDHEN and SYDVKM. The CDR3 totals 15 residues. Sequencing used immunoSEQ multiplex PCR; TCRdb keeps in-frame clones, though not all of them. The repertoire holds 350,000 to 500,000 clones, with around nine tenths as singletons. Donors were grouped by their self-reported clinical history. Up to 2 weeks before entering the study, exposed participants had met a COVID-19 case. Sequencing was carried out using PBMCs or T cells enriched from blood (not recorded which). The V call is TRBV28, the J call TRBJ2-1; 8 bases are a match to TRBD2. This TCR was sampled from a young woman who had been exposed to COVID-19. The CDR3 region has the DNA TGTGCCAGCAGCAGTCCGGGACTAGGACACAATGAGCAGTTCTTC. Translation gives CASSSPGLGHNEQFF.